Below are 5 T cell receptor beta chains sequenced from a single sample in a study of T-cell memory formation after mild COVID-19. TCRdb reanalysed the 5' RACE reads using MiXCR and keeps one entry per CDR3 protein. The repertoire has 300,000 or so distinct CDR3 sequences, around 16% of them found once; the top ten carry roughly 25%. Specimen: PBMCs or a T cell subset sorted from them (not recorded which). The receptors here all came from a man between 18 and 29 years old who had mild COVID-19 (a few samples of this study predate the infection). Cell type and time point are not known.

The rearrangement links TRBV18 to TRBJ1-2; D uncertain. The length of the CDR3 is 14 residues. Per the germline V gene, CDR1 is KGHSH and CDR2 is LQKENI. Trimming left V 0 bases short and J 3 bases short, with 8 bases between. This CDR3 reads CASSPPRMDYGYTF. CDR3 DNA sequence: TGTGCCAGCTCACCACCGCGGATGGACTATGGCTACACCTTC. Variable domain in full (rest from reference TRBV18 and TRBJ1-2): NAGVMQNPRHLVRRRGQEARLRCSPMKGHSHVYWYRQLPEEGLKFMVYLQKENIIDESGMPKERFSAEFPKEGPSILRIQQVVRGDSAAYFCASSPPRMDYGYTFGSGTRLTVV.

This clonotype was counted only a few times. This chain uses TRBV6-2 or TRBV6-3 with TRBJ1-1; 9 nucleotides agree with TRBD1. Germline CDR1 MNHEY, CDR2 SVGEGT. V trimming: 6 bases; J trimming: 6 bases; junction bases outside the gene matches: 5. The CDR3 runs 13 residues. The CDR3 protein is CASRRQGGPEAFF. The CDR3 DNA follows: TGTGCCAGCAGACGACAGGGGGGCCCTGAAGCTTTCTTT.

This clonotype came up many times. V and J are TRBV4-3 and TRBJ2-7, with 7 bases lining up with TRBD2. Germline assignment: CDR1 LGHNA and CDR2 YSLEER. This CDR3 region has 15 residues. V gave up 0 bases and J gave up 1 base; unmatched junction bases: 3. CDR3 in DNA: TGCGCCAGCAGCCAAGAGCGGGGGACTTCCTACGAGCAGTACTTC. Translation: CASSQERGTSYEQYF.

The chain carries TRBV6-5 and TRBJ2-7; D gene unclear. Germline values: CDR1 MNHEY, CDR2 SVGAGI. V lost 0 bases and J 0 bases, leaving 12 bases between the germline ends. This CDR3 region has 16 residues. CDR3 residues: CASSYSRSGSSYEQYF. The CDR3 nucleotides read TGTGCCAGCAGTTACTCGAGATCCGGTAGCTCCTACGAGCAGTACTTC.

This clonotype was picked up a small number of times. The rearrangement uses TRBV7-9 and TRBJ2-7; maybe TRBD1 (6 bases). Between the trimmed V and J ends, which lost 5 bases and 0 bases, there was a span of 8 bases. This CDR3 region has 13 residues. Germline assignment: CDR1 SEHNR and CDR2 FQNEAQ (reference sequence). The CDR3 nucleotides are TGTGCCAGCAGCCGAGGGGGCTCCTACGAGCAGTACGTC. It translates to CASSRGGSYEQYV.